These 28 T cell receptor beta chains share one sample of origin, sequenced in a study of T cell clonality in common variable immunodeficiency. These receptors have no identified antigens. Sequencing was performed with immunoSEQ multiplex PCR; in TCRdb, only in-frame clones are kept and a portion is missing. The sample includes 15,000 to 20,000 clones, none of them occurring once. Broader study findings: Reportedly, TCR beta sequences from common variable immunodeficiency showed fewer deletions and N-nucleotide insertions.

The sequencing input was peripheral blood mononuclear cells. These receptors were obtained from a human donor with common variable immunodeficiency.

This clone was observed a handful of times. The CDR3 end lies 3 residues beyond the end of the read and is filled in from the germline J gene. This chain joins TRBV18 and TRBJ2-3, with TRBD1 identical over 8 bases. The CDR3 has 16 amino acids. The V and J ends lost 6 bases and 3 bases, in that order; junction bases with no gene match: 11. The germline gives CDR1 KGHSH, CDR2 LQKENI. The part of the CDR3 DNA that was read is TGTGCCAGCTCGCCCGGACAGGGCCGTATGACAGATACG. Its protein product is CASSPGQGRMTDT. The whole CDR3 protein is CASSPGQGRMTDTQYF.

This clone was recorded a few times. Sequencing ends 3 residues short of the CDR3 end; the germline J gene provides the rest. The chain has TRBV7-2 and TRBJ2-5; 7 positions agree with TRBD2. The CDR3 contains 13 residues. V lost 8 bases and J lost 1; bases outside the gene matches: 4. The V gene's germline CDR1 is SGHTA and CDR2 FQGNSA. CDR3 bases read: TGTGCCAGCGCGCGGGGGAGCCAAGAGACC. Its translation is CASARGSQET. The full CDR3 protein is CASARGSQETQYF.

Notes on this clone: With the read ending 3 residues before the CDR3 end, the germline J gene is used to fill in that end. V usage is TRBV6-1 and J usage is TRBJ2-3; possibly TRBD1 for D (6 bases). Trimming took 3 bases from V and 0 from J, leaving 13 bases between them. There are 16 residues in the CDR3. Per germline, CDR1 MNHNS and CDR2 SASEGT. The sequenced CDR3 bases are TGTGCCAGCAGTGATGGCGGCAGGGGAAGCACAGATACG. This translates into CASSDGGRGSTDT. The CDR3, in full, reads CASSDGGRGSTDTQYF.

In the case of this clone: The read stops 3 residues short of the end of the CDR3; the missing end is completed from the germline J gene. The chain employs TRBV19 and TRBJ2-4; TRBD1 agrees at 7 bases. Germline trimming cut 7 bases from V and 6 bases from J; bases unmatched to any gene: 12. This CDR3 is 15 amino acids long. Germline lookup yields CDR1 LNHDA and CDR2 SQIVND (reference sequence). CDR3 bases read: TGTGCCAGTAACTCTCGTCCGGGACAGTCAAACATT. Its translation is CASNSRPGQSNI. The complete CDR3 protein is CASNSRPGQSNIQYF.

This clone occurred a few times. The sequenced fragment ends 3 residues before the CDR3 boundary, so the rest is inferred from the germline J gene. The chain couples TRBV7-2 to TRBJ2-1; D ambiguous. The CDR3 has 15 residues. V dropped 1 base and J dropped 2 bases, with 9 bases sitting between them. Germline V gives CDR1 SGHTA, CDR2 FQGNSA. The part of the CDR3 DNA that was read is TGTGCCAGCAGCTTAGGTGGCACCACCTACAATGAG. This gives the protein CASSLGGTTYNE. The whole CDR3 region reads CASSLGGTTYNEQFF. The whole variable domain, filled in from reference TRBV7-2 and TRBJ2-1, reads GAGVSQSPSNKVTEKGKDVELRCDPISGHTALYWYRQSLGQGLEFLIYFQGNSAPDKSGLPSDRFSAERTGGSVSTLTIQRTQQEDSAVYLCASSLGGTTYNEQFFGPGTRLTVL.

This clone was recorded at least ten times. The CDR3 goes on 3 residues after the read ends, and that part is filled in from the germline J gene. The chain uses TRBV19 and TRBJ1-6; D is perhaps TRBD1 (5 bases). Germline V gene sequence: CDR1 LNHDA, CDR2 SQIVND (reference sequence). With 6 bases removed from V and 5 bases from J, the gap between germline ends came to 11 bases. The CDR3 has 14 residues. Partial CDR3 DNA: TGTGCCAGTAGGAGGGGAGCCGATAATTCACCC. Its translation: CASRRGADNSP. The full CDR3 is CASRRGADNSPLHF.

By sample share, this clone is large. The read terminates 3 residues ahead of where the CDR3 ends, so the germline J gene completes it. The chain recombines TRBV29-1 with TRBJ2-2; possible D gene TRBD2, 5 bases. Per germline, CDR1 SQVTM and CDR2 ANQGSEA. The CDR3 contains 14 residues. Trimming pared 4 bases from V and 8 bases from J, leaving 17 bases between. The covered CDR3 bases are TGCAGCGTTGGACTACGAGGGTTACAAGGGGAG. Translated, it gives CSVGLRGLQGE. The entire CDR3 is CSVGLRGLQGELFF.

This clone was seen a handful of times. The CDR3 end falls 3 residues outside the read, so it is completed with the germline J gene. This chain uses TRBV5-1 with TRBJ2-5; a weak D match, TRBD1 (5 bases). The CDR3 covers 15 residues. Germline lookup yields CDR1 SGHRS and CDR2 YFSETQ. The V end was cut by 0 bases, the J end by 5 bases, with 14 bases between. The part of the CDR3 DNA that was read is TGCGCCAGCAGCTTGGGTTTAGTGCGACAGGAGACC. It yields the protein CASSLGLVRQET. The whole CDR3 reads CASSLGLVRQETQYF.

This clone was observed at least ten times. The CDR3 end lies 3 residues beyond the end of the read and is filled in from the germline J gene. V is TRBV29-1 and J is TRBJ2-1; D call uncertain. Per the germline V gene, CDR1 is SQVTM and CDR2 is ANQGSEA. The CDR3 has 12 residues. With 6 bases removed from V and 8 bases from J, the gap between germline ends came to 14 bases. The sequenced part of the CDR3 DNA is TGCAGCGTACGGGTGGTTATAGATGAG. Translation: CSVRVVIDE. In full, the CDR3 reads CSVRVVIDEQFF.

This clone has a handful of counts. The read falls 3 residues short of the CDR3 end, and the missing part is taken from the germline J gene. The chain carries TRBV7-6 and TRBJ2-2; the match to TRBD1 covers 8 bases. Germline values: CDR1 SGHVS, CDR2 FNYEAQ. Trimming at V came to 5 bases and at J to 8 bases, leaving 7 bases not matched to a gene. This CDR3 spans 14 amino acids. The part of the CDR3 DNA that was read is TGTGCCAGCAGCCCTCGGACAGGGCAAGGGGAG. It codes for CASSPRTGQGE. The whole CDR3 reads CASSPRTGQGELFF.

This clone was observed a few times. The read falls 3 residues short of the CDR3 end, and the missing part is taken from the germline J gene. The V gene is TRBV6-1, the J gene TRBJ1-2, with 8 positions matching TRBD1. The V gene's germline CDR1 is MNHNS and CDR2 SASEGT. V lost 4 bases and J lost 5; bases outside the gene matches: 6. The CDR3 contains 14 residues. The CDR3: CASSVQGGGYGYTF. The sequenced part of the CDR3 DNA is TGTGCCAGCAGTGTACAGGGGGGTGGGTATGGC.

Sample share makes this clone medium-sized (0.01 to 0.1%). The CDR3 protein is CASSQETGVVGELFF. CDR3 DNA, as far as it was read: TGTGCCAGCAGCCAAGAAACAGGGGTGGTCGGGGAG. The genes are TRBV3-1 (or the pseudogene TRBV3-2) and TRBJ2-2, with 7 nucleotides matching TRBD1. The DNA ends 3 residues before the CDR3 does, and the rest of the CDR3 is filled in from the germline J gene. Germline V CDR1 and CDR2: LGHDT, YNNKEL (reference sequence). The CDR3 contains 15 residues. With V trimmed by 0 bases and J by 7 bases, 5 bases remained unmatched.

This clone was seen a handful of times. The read is 3 residues too short to cover the CDR3 end, so that end is filled in from the germline J gene. The chain links TRBV18 to TRBJ2-5, with D perhaps TRBD2 (5 bases). Germline V gene sequence: CDR1 KGHSH, CDR2 LQKENI. The CDR3 spans 13 residues. Trimming pared 0 bases from V and 5 bases from J, leaving 7 bases between. This CDR3 is CASSPPPGETQYF. CDR3 DNA, as far as it was read: TGTGCCAGCTCACCACCGCCGGGGGAGACC.

This clone came up a few times. With the read ending 3 residues before the CDR3 end, the germline J gene is used to fill in that end. The chain couples TRBV20-1 to TRBJ2-1; TRBD2 matches at 8 bases. CDR1 is DFQATT, CDR2 SNEGSKA, per germline (reference sequence). The CDR3 sequence is 15 residues long. The J segment lost 5 bases and the V segment lost 6 bases, leaving 12 bases of the junction unmatched. The CDR3 bases that were read are TGCAGTGCAAAAGACGTAGCGGGGCTCCACAATGAG. Protein product: CSAKDVAGLHNE. The whole CDR3 sequence reads CSAKDVAGLHNEQFF.

This clone has only a few counts. Read sequence stops 3 residues before the CDR3 end, and the germline J gene provides the missing end. The gene calls are TRBV19 and TRBJ1-2, with D perhaps matching TRBD1 (5 bases). Looked up from germline, CDR1 is LNHDA and CDR2 is SQIVND (reference sequence). The CDR3 is made up of 15 amino acids. The ends were cut back, 1 base at V and 3 bases at J, with 12 bases in the middle. Partial CDR3 DNA: TGTGCCAGTAGTATAGGGGGCAGGGCTGACTATGGC. This encodes CASSIGGRADYG. The full CDR3 reads CASSIGGRADYGYTF. The full variable domain, rest sourced from reference TRBV19 and TRBJ1-2, is DGGITQSPKYLFRKEGQNVTLSCEQNLNHDAMYWYRQDPGQGLRLIYYSQIVNDFQKGDIAEGYSVSREKKESFPLTVTSAQKNPTAFYLCASSIGGRADYGYTFGSGTRLTVV.

The sample holds a few counts of this clone. The CDR3 is cut off 3 residues early in the read; its end comes from the germline J gene. The chain has TRBV5-1 and TRBJ1-4, with D possibly TRBD1 on 5 matching bases. Trimming shortened V by 4 bases and J by 8 bases, and 15 bases separated the two germline ends. This CDR3 comprises 14 residues. Germline V CDR1 and CDR2: SGHRS, YFSETQ. The CDR3 DNA, read in part, is TGCGCCAGCAGCCCGCAGGGCCCGAAGGAAAAA. Translation gives CASSPQGPKEK. The CDR3 in its entirety is CASSPQGPKEKLFF.

This clone occurred many times. With the read ending 3 residues before the CDR3 end, the germline J gene is used to fill in that end. This chain connects TRBV19 to TRBJ2-1; 9 bases are shared with TRBD2. J lost 0 bases, V lost 3 bases, and 0 bases had no gene match. The germline gives CDR1 LNHDA, CDR2 SQIVND (reference sequence). This CDR3 has 15 residues. CDR3 DNA, as far as it was read: TGTGCCAGTAGTATTAGCGGGAGCTCCTACAATGAG. Protein product: CASSISGSSYNE. The full CDR3 reads CASSISGSSYNEQFF. Complete variable domain (other parts from reference TRBV19 and TRBJ2-1): DGGITQSPKYLFRKEGQNVTLSCEQNLNHDAMYWYRQDPGQGLRLIYYSQIVNDFQKGDIAEGYSVSREKKESFPLTVTSAQKNPTAFYLCASSISGSSYNEQFFGPGTRLTVL.

Turning to this clone: The CDR3 extends 3 residues past the end of the read, so its final part is completed from the germline J gene. The chain joins TRBV7-9 to TRBJ1-5, with D possibly being TRBD1 (6 bases). Germline V gives CDR1 SEHNR, CDR2 FQNEAQ (reference sequence). V was trimmed by 5 bases and J by 6 bases, leaving 8 bases between them. The CDR3 sequence is 12 residues long. Here the CDR3 reads CASSQTGQPQHF. CDR3 DNA, as far as it was read: TGTGCCAGCAGCCAGACAGGTCAGCCC.

This clone was recorded a few times. Read coverage stops 3 residues before the CDR3 terminus; the germline J gene supplies the remainder. The rearrangement joins TRBV19 to TRBJ1-6; 10 bases map to TRBD1. Germline V gene sequence: CDR1 LNHDA, CDR2 SQIVND (reference sequence). Losses at the gene ends were 5 bases for V and 5 bases for J; bases not matched to a gene: 6. The CDR3 is 16 residues long. Partial CDR3 DNA: TGTGCCAGTAGTTGGCGACAGGGGGCGAATAATTCACCC. Its translation is CASSWRQGANNSP. The full CDR3 protein reads CASSWRQGANNSPLHF. Variable domain in full (rest from reference TRBV19 and TRBJ1-6): DGGITQSPKYLFRKEGQNVTLSCEQNLNHDAMYWYRQDPGQGLRLIYYSQIVNDFQKGDIAEGYSVSREKKESFPLTVTSAQKNPTAFYLCASSWRQGANNSPLHFGNGTRLTVT.

This clone has a count of ten or more. The read terminates 3 residues before the CDR3 end, so the remaining end is supplied by the germline J gene. The chain is built from TRBV5-1 and TRBJ1-5, with 9 bases aligning to TRBD1. Germline V CDR1 and CDR2: SGHRS, YFSETQ. The CDR3 has 16 amino acids. With V trimmed by 4 bases and J by 1 base, 6 bases remained unmatched. This chain's CDR3 is CASSGDRGDSNQPQHF. The CDR3 DNA, read in part, is TGCGCCAGCAGCGGTGACAGGGGGGACAGCAATCAGCCC.

This clone was observed at least ten times. The sequenced fragment ends 3 residues before the CDR3 boundary, so the rest is inferred from the germline J gene. The J gene is TRBJ2-3, the V gene TRBV7-6; D unclear. The CDR3 sequence is 12 residues long. Germline-derived CDR1 and CDR2 are SGHVS and FNYEAQ. V shed 4 bases and J shed 2 bases, with 4 bases lying between them. The CDR3 region is CASSSNTDTQYF. The sequenced CDR3 bases are TGTGCCAGCAGCTCCAACACAGATACG.

Comment on this clone: The CDR3 extends 3 residues past the end of the read, so its final part is completed from the germline J gene. V usage is TRBV19 and J usage is TRBJ2-7; D may be TRBD1 (5 bases). Germline V gene data show CDR1 as LNHDA and CDR2 as SQIVND (reference sequence). The CDR3 contains 13 residues. Trimming took off 3 bases at V and 6 bases at J, with 12 bases between the two ends. The CDR3 bases that were read are TGTGCCAGTAGTATCCAGGGTGTTGGCGAG. Its translation is CASSIQGVGE. The CDR3 as a whole reads CASSIQGVGEQYF.

A word on this clone: The sequence runs out 3 residues before the end of the CDR3; the remainder is reconstructed from the germline J gene. V is TRBV7-6 and J is TRBJ2-5; TRBD1 is a possible D gene (5 bases). Trimming took 2 bases from V and 4 from J, leaving 14 bases between them. The germline V gene has CDR1 SGHVS and CDR2 FNYEAQ. CDR3 length: 15 residues. The part of the CDR3 DNA that was read is TGTGCCAGCAGCTTAAGTTCAGGGTGGGGAGAGACC. It specifies CASSLSSGWGET. The CDR3 reads in full as CASSLSSGWGETQYF.

This clone was detected ten times or more. The CDR3 is cut off 3 residues early in the read; its end comes from the germline J gene. V gene TRBV7-2 combines with J gene TRBJ2-3, with 10 bases identical to TRBD2. Losses at the gene ends were 5 bases for V and 4 bases for J; bases not matched to a gene: 6. CDR1 SGHTA and CDR2 FQGNSA come from the germline V gene. CDR3 size: 15 residues. The CDR3 loop reads CASSLRTSGADTQYF. The sequenced part of the CDR3 DNA is TGTGCCAGCAGCCTCAGGACTAGCGGAGCAGATACG.

There are many counts of this clone. The read finishes 3 residues shy of the CDR3 end, and the germline J gene is used to complete it. The chain combines TRBV20-1 with TRBJ2-2, with TRBD1 matching 7 bases. J lost 8 bases, V lost 5 bases, and 11 bases had no gene match. This CDR3 has 14 residues. Germline V gene data show CDR1 as DFQATT and CDR2 as SNEGSKA (reference sequence). This CDR3 reads CSARAFDRVGELFF. CDR3 DNA, as far as it was read: TGCAGTGCTCGAGCTTTCGACAGGGTGGGGGAG.

In the case of this clone: The read ends 3 residues shy of where the CDR3 ends; the end is completed using the germline J gene. The chain employs TRBV6-1 and TRBJ2-5; possible D gene TRBD1, 6 bases. This CDR3 has 13 residues. The germline V gene has CDR1 MNHNS and CDR2 SASEGT. The V end lost 1 base, the J end lost 3 bases, and 6 bases lay between the germline ends. The DNA read from the CDR3 is TGTGCCAGCAGTGAAGGGACAGAAGAGACC. Translation gives CASSEGTEET. The entire CDR3 sequence reads CASSEGTEETQYF.

This clone was seen only a few times. The sequenced CDR3 bases are TGTGCCAGCCATACAGGGATCGCCACTGAA. This codes for CASHTGIATE. The full CDR3 reads CASHTGIATEAFF. V gene TRBV5-5 combines with J gene TRBJ1-1, with D possibly TRBD1 on 6 matching bases. The read falls 3 residues short of the CDR3 end, and the missing part is taken from the germline J gene. The germline CDR1 and CDR2 sequences are SGHKS and YYEKEE (reference sequence). V dropped 7 bases and J dropped 4 bases, with 14 bases sitting between them. This CDR3 region has 13 residues. The whole variable domain, filled in from reference TRBV5-5 and TRBJ1-1, reads DAGVTQSPTHLIKTRGQQVTLRCSPISGHKSVSWYQQVLGQGPQFIFQYYEKEERGRGNFPDRFSARQFPNYSSELNVNALLLGDSALYLCASHTGIATEAFFGQGTRLTVV.

As regards this clone: The CDR3 end is not reached by the read, which stops 3 residues before it; the germline J gene fills it in. The chain recombines TRBV2 with TRBJ2-1; no clear D gene. V lost 1 base and J 2 bases, leaving 3 bases between the germline ends. The CDR3 covers 13 residues. Per the germline V gene, CDR1 is SNHLY and CDR2 is FYNNEI. The CDR3 is CASSEDTYNEQFF. Incomplete CDR3 DNA: TGTGCCAGCAGTGAAGACACCTACAATGAG.